The 32 T cell receptor beta chains below all came from one sample that was sequenced in a study of T cell repertoires in ileal Crohn's disease. Indicated time point: neoterminal ileum biopsy at postoperative endoscopy, about 6 months after surgery. TCRdb's table, derived via immunoSEQ multiplex PCR, lists solely in-frame clones and lacks some. The sample holds just over 3,000 clones, 86% seen once. Material: ileal tissue. These receptors originate from an adult with Crohn's disease.

The genes are TRBV29-1 and TRBJ2-1; 9 bases agree with TRBD1. Per the germline V gene, CDR1 is SQVTM and CDR2 is ANQGSEA. With 7 bases clipped from V and 6 bases from J, the junction kept 1 base outside the gene matches. This CDR3 is 11 amino acids long. The CDR3 loop is CSETGGNEQFF. The CDR3 region has the DNA TGCAGCGAGACAGGGGGCAATGAGCAGTTCTTC.

There are a few counts of this clone. This chain joins TRBV5-1 and TRBJ2-7; 8 nucleotides line up with TRBD1. CDR3 length: 13 amino acids. CDR1 is SGHRS, CDR2 YFSETQ, per germline. The trim removed 4 bases at V and 4 bases at J, leaving 4 bases unmatched. The CDR3 DNA follows: TGCGCCAGCAGCGGGGGACAGGTATACGAGCAGTACTTC. It specifies CASSGGQVYEQYF.

This chain uses TRBV5-8 with TRBJ1-5; tentatively, D is TRBD1 (6 bases). Germline CDR1 is SGHTS and CDR2 is YDEGEE. V was trimmed by 6 bases and J by 7 bases, leaving 20 bases between them. The CDR3 has 15 amino acids. The CDR3 is CASTPTGGAEQPQHF. CDR3 nucleotide sequence: TGTGCCAGCACCCCGACAGGTGGGGCGGAACAGCCCCAGCATTTT.

This chain links TRBV28 with TRBJ2-5; 14 bases map to TRBD2. This CDR3 contains 16 residues. Germline CDR1 is MDHEN and CDR2 is SYDVKM. V was clipped by 6 bases and J by 4 bases; unmatched bases: 7. The CDR3 reads CASRTSGRAGGETQYF. CDR3 nucleotides: TGTGCCAGCAGGACTAGCGGGAGGGCCGGTGGAGAGACCCAGTACTTC.

This chain connects TRBV7-9 to TRBJ2-7; D is uncertain. CDR3 length: 11 residues. V lost 5 bases and J lost 5, with 7 bases in between. CDR1 and CDR2 from the germline V gene are SEHNR and FQNEAQ (reference sequence). The CDR3 here is CASSPSHEQYF. The CDR3 nucleotides are TGTGCCAGCAGCCCAAGTCACGAGCAGTACTTC. The full variable domain, with the rest looked up from reference TRBV7-9 and TRBJ2-7, is DTGVSQNPRHKITKRGQNVTFRCDPISEHNRLYWYRQTLGQGPEFLTYFQNEAQLEKSRLLSDRFSAERPKGSFSTLEIQRTEQGDSAMYLCASSPSHEQYFGPGTRLTVT.

J is TRBJ1-5 and V is TRBV19; 7 bases are a match to TRBD1. Trimming cost V 5 bases and J 0 bases; bases outside gene matches: 10. This CDR3 has 17 amino acids. Germline CDR1 reads LNHDA; CDR2 reads SQIVND (reference sequence). The CDR3 nucleotides are TGTGCCAGTAGTTCAAGCCGGGACAGATATAGCAATCAGCCCCAGCATTTT. Translating gives CASSSSRDRYSNQPQHF.

The CDR3 reads CASSASETGIFMETQYF. For the CDR3, the DNA is TGTGCCAGCAGTGCTTCTGAGACGGGGATTTTTATGGAGACCCAGTACTTC. The chain uses TRBV25-1 and TRBJ2-5, with a tentative D call TRBD2 (5 bases). Germline CDR1 reads MGHDK; CDR2 reads SYGVNS. There are 17 residues in the CDR3. Deletions cut 4 bases from V and 5 bases from J, with 23 bases between.

The rearrangement links TRBV6-1 to TRBJ2-3; D may be TRBD2 (5 bases). CDR3 size: 14 residues. Trimming took off 6 bases at V and 2 bases at J, with 12 bases between the two ends. Germline-derived CDR1 and CDR2 are MNHNS and SASEGT. The chain's CDR3 is CASRPLLATDTQYF. Written as DNA, the CDR3 is TGTGCCAGCAGACCACTCCTAGCCACAGATACGCAGTATTTT.

V is TRBV5-1 and J is TRBJ2-3, with D perhaps given as TRBD1 or TRBD2 (6 bases each). Trimming shortened V by 6 bases and J by 3 bases, and 23 bases separated the two germline ends. From germline, CDR1 is SGHRS and CDR2 YFSETQ. The CDR3 consists of 17 residues. CDR3 nucleotides: TGCGCCAGCACTCATTTGGAGGGGGACAACTTGACAGATACGCAGTATTTT. Encoded protein: CASTHLEGDNLTDTQYF.

The CDR3 sequence is CASSEGQGINYGYTF. CDR3 DNA: TGTGCCAGCAGTGAGGGACAGGGGATTAACTATGGCTACACCTTC. This chain uses TRBV6-1 with TRBJ1-2; 10 bases align to TRBD1. Germline V CDR1 and CDR2: MNHNS, SASEGT. There are 15 residues in the CDR3. The V and J ends lost 3 bases and 1 base, in that order; junction bases with no gene match: 2.

The rearrangement links TRBV27 to TRBJ2-3; TRBD1 agrees at 8 bases. The junction had 12 bases not matched to a gene; V was cut back by 5 bases and J by 5 bases. The CDR3 runs to 16 residues. The germline gives CDR1 MNHEY, CDR2 SMNVEV (reference sequence). The CDR3 DNA reads TGTGCCAGCAGTCCTAAAGGACAGGGTAATATAGATACGCAGTATTTT. Translation gives CASSPKGQGNIDTQYF.

The chain links TRBV9 to TRBJ1-5; the match to TRBD1 covers 7 bases. Germline V gives CDR1 SGDLS, CDR2 YYNGEE. J was trimmed by 2 bases and V by 3 bases; bases with no gene match: 5. The CDR3 spans 15 residues. The CDR3 is CASSATTGGNQPQHF. CDR3 DNA sequence: TGTGCCAGCAGCGCAACAACAGGGGGCAATCAGCCCCAGCATTTT.

The chain employs TRBV5-1 and TRBJ1-2; a weak D match, TRBD1 (5 bases). CDR1 is SGHRS and CDR2 is YFSETQ in the germline V gene. The CDR3 spans 14 residues. V lost 2 bases to trimming and J lost 6 bases, with 14 bases between them. The CDR3 DNA is TGCGCCAGCAGCTTATGGTCGGGGCAGGATGGCTACACCTTC. Translation: CASSLWSGQDGYTF.

The rearrangement links TRBV5-1 to TRBJ2-1; 10 positions agree with TRBD1. The germline V gene has CDR1 SGHRS and CDR2 YFSETQ. There are 15 residues in the CDR3. J was trimmed by 6 bases and V by 4 bases; bases with no gene match: 7. CDR3 in amino acids: CASSPSGTGANEQFF. The CDR3 nucleotides are TGCGCCAGCAGCCCCTCCGGGACAGGGGCCAATGAGCAGTTCTTC. Looking up the rest from reference TRBV5-1 and TRBJ2-1 gives the full variable domain: KAGVTQTPRYLIKTRGQQVTLSCSPISGHRSVSWYQQTPGQGLQFLFEYFSETQRNKGNFPGRFSGRQFSNSRSEMNVSTLELGDSALYLCASSPSGTGANEQFFGPGTRLTVL.

The J gene is TRBJ1-4, the V gene TRBV4-1; D may be TRBD1 (6 bases). With 0 bases removed from V and 4 bases from J, the gap between germline ends came to 12 bases. In germline, CDR1 is MGHRA, CDR2 YSYEKL. The length of the CDR3 is 16 residues. The CDR3 loop reads CASSQDGTRFNEKLFF. CDR3 DNA sequence: TGCGCCAGCAGCCAAGATGGGACACGGTTTAATGAAAAACTGTTTTTT.

This chain joins TRBV9 and TRBJ2-1; TRBD2 agrees at 9 bases. The CDR3 contains 15 residues. Germline-derived CDR1 and CDR2 are SGDLS and YYNGEE. Trimming took 2 bases from V and 4 from J; bases not matched to a gene: 4. The CDR3 is CASSVSGGRYNEQFF. The CDR3 nucleotides are TGTGCCAGCAGCGTTAGCGGGGGCCGTTACAATGAGCAGTTCTTC. Drawing the rest from reference TRBV9 and TRBJ2-1, the complete variable domain is DSGVTQTPKHLITATGQRVTLRCSPRSGDLSVYWYQQSLDQGLQFLIQYYNGEERAKGNILERFSAQQFPDLHSELNLSSLELGDSALYFCASSVSGGRYNEQFFGPGTRLTVL.

Concerning this clone: Its ends do not fully match the called genes, so a read error is possible. The chain recombines TRBV4-2 with TRBJ1-1; no reliable D call. CDR3 length: 17 residues. In germline, CDR1 is LGHNA, CDR2 YNFKEQ. The CDR3 DNA reads TGTGCCAGCAGCCAAGGGGAAGAAGTGGAAGTGAAAACTGAAGCTTTCTTT. Protein product: CASSQGEEVEVKTEAFF.

The V and J genes are TRBV7-2 and TRBJ2-5, with a possible D match to TRBD2 (6 bases). V shed 5 bases and J shed 0 bases, with 13 bases lying between them. Per germline, CDR1 SGHTA and CDR2 FQGNSA. The CDR3 spans 15 residues. For the CDR3, the DNA is TGTGCCAGCAGCCCCCTAACGGGGGACCAAGAGACCCAGTACTTC. Its protein product is CASSPLTGDQETQYF.

The genes are TRBV5-1 and TRBJ2-5; 7 bases agree with TRBD2. CDR1 is SGHRS and CDR2 is YFSETQ in the germline V gene. The CDR3 length is 15 residues. Germline trimming cut 5 bases from V and 2 bases from J; bases unmatched to any gene: 9. This CDR3 reads CASRLSGAPQETQYF. The CDR3 bases are TGCGCCAGCAGACTGAGCGGGGCCCCACAAGAGACCCAGTACTTC. The full variable domain, in which reference TRBV5-1 and TRBJ2-5 provide the parts outside the CDR3, is KAGVTQTPRYLIKTRGQQVTLSCSPISGHRSVSWYQQTPGQGLQFLFEYFSETQRNKGNFPGRFSGRQFSNSRSEMNVSTLELGDSALYLCASRLSGAPQETQYFGPGTRLLVL.

Written as DNA, the CDR3 is TGCGCCAGCAGCTTGGGGCACAACTATGGCTACACCTTC. Its translation is CASSLGHNYGYTF. This rearrangement joins TRBV5-1 to TRBJ1-2; D unclear. CDR1 is SGHRS and CDR2 is YFSETQ in the germline V gene. The CDR3 sequence is 13 residues long. Trimming pared 0 bases from V and 2 bases from J, leaving 5 bases between.

This clone was seen a single time. The chain employs TRBV10-2 and TRBJ1-5; D call uncertain. Germline values: CDR1 WSHSY, CDR2 SAAADI. The CDR3 is 12 amino acids. V lost 5 bases and J 7 bases, leaving 9 bases between the germline ends. The CDR3 coding sequence is TGCGCCAGCAGTTCGATTGAGCAGCCCCAGCATTTT. It encodes CASSSIEQPQHF.

There are a few counts of this clone. The chain couples TRBV28 to TRBJ2-3; possible D gene TRBD2, 5 bases. With 3 bases removed from V and 4 bases from J, the gap between germline ends came to 14 bases. CDR3 length: 15 amino acids. Germline CDR1 reads MDHEN; CDR2 reads SYDVKM. The CDR3 loop reads CASSFGLGSADTQYF. The CDR3 DNA follows: TGTGCCAGCAGTTTCGGGCTAGGGAGTGCAGATACGCAGTATTTT.

The chain recombines TRBV2 with TRBJ2-1, with 14 nucleotides matching TRBD2. Germline trimming cut 8 bases from V and 9 bases from J; bases unmatched to any gene: 6. Germline CDR1 reads SNHLY; CDR2 reads FYNNEI. There are 14 residues in the CDR3. The DNA of the CDR3 is TGTGCCAGCCAAGCTGGACTAGCGGGGGGTGAGCAGTTCTTC. Translating it yields CASQAGLAGGEQFF.

The gene calls are TRBV28 and TRBJ1-1; D uncertain. The CDR3 is made up of 13 amino acids. The germline gives CDR1 MDHEN, CDR2 SYDVKM. V lost 3 bases to trimming and J lost 3 bases, with 8 bases between them. The CDR3 here is CASSLSWDTEAFF. In DNA form, the CDR3 reads TGTGCCAGCAGTTTGAGTTGGGACACTGAAGCTTTCTTT.

V usage is TRBV11-2 and J usage is TRBJ2-5; possible D gene TRBD2, 6 bases. V was cut by 5 bases and J by 2 bases, with 12 bases left in between. The germline gives CDR1 SGHAT, CDR2 FQNNGV. The CDR3 covers 14 residues. The CDR3: CASSPRDLQETQYF. As DNA, the CDR3 is TGTGCCAGCAGCCCCCGGGACTTACAAGAGACCCAGTACTTC.

The chain links TRBV7-6 to TRBJ1-5; D possibly corresponds to TRBD1 (5 bases). Between the trimmed V and J ends, which lost 1 base and 4 bases, there was a span of 8 bases. CDR3 length: 14 amino acids. Germline V CDR1 and CDR2: SGHVS, FNYEAQ. CDR3 in DNA: TGTGCCAGCAGCTTAGGGTCAGGGAATCAGCCCCAGCATTTT. The encoded protein is CASSLGSGNQPQHF.

V is TRBV9 and J is TRBJ2-3; 8 nucleotides match TRBD2. This CDR3 spans 16 amino acids. From germline, CDR1 is SGDLS and CDR2 YYNGEE. Trimming at V came to 0 bases and at J to 1 base, leaving 4 bases not matched to a gene. The CDR3 sequence: CASSVEAGGRTDTQYF. The CDR3 DNA sequence: TGTGCCAGCAGCGTAGAGGCGGGGGGCCGCACAGATACGCAGTATTTT.

The chain is built from TRBV2 and TRBJ2-2, with D unclear. This CDR3 is built from 15 residues. Germline lookup yields CDR1 SNHLY and CDR2 FYNNEI. The germline V and J ends were trimmed by 2 bases and 4 bases, with 11 bases remaining between them. The chain's CDR3 is CASSELTDVTGELFF. The CDR3 bases are TGTGCCAGCAGTGAATTGACGGACGTCACCGGGGAGCTGTTTTTT.

This clone appeared once. The chain uses TRBV5-6 and TRBJ2-2, with D possibly matching TRBD1 (6 bases). Germline-derived CDR1 and CDR2 are SGHDT and YYEEEE. The CDR3 has 15 residues. Deletions cut 0 bases from V and 5 bases from J, with 11 bases between. Here the CDR3 reads CASSLEWGQTGELFF. CDR3 in DNA: TGTGCCAGCAGCTTGGAATGGGGGCAAACCGGGGAGCTGTTTTTT. Supplemented by reference TRBV5-6 and TRBJ2-2, the full variable domain reads DAGVTQSPTHLIKTRGQQVTLRCSPKSGHDTVSWYQQALGQGPQFIFQYYEEEERQRGNFPDRFSGHQFPNYSSELNVNALLLGDSALYLCASSLEWGQTGELFFGEGSRLTVL.

The gene calls are TRBV13 and TRBJ2-7, with a tentative D call TRBD1 (6 bases). Germline V gene data show CDR1 as PRHDT and CDR2 as FYEKMQ (reference sequence). The CDR3 contains 15 residues. The V gene lost 6 bases and the J gene lost 1 base, with 16 bases spanning the gap. CDR3 DNA sequence: TGTGCCAGCAGGGGAACAGGGATAGGGTCCTACGAGCAGTACTTC. It yields the protein CASRGTGIGSYEQYF.

This clone was recorded once. The rearrangement links TRBV28 to TRBJ2-5, with 8 bases aligning to TRBD1. Unmatched junction bases numbered 6, after V lost 6 bases and J lost 3 bases. The CDR3 consists of 14 residues. The germline V gene encodes CDR1 MDHEN and CDR2 SYDVKM. CDR3 sequence: CASRTQGAEETQYF. In nucleotides, the CDR3 is TGTGCCAGCAGGACGCAGGGGGCCGAAGAGACCCAGTACTTC.

This clone was seen only once. This chain uses TRBV29-1 with TRBJ2-7; no reliable D call. Germline V gives CDR1 SQVTM, CDR2 ANQGSEA. This CDR3 has 12 amino acids. V was clipped by 1 base and J by 3 bases, with 7 bases between them. The CDR3 coding sequence is TGCAGCGTTGAAGGGGTTCTCTACGAGCAGTACTTC. Encoded protein: CSVEGVLYEQYF.